The clone carrying this TCR beta chain has a handful of counts. Its antigen is not identified. Rearranged V-D-J TRB sequences were amplified with a mixed TRB-A/B primer pool. One entry per CDR3 protein, called by TCRdb with MiXCR from the multiplex PCR reads. The repertoire has under 6,000 distinct CDR3 sequences, around 29% of them found once; the top ten carry 11%. Peripheral blood genomic DNA, not sorted cells or RNA, was the template. This record belongs to a study of T cell repertoires in aging, cancer and after chemotherapy. For the study at large: Six age groups, ranging from 30 or younger to 70 or older, included the donors. Study findings and constraints: Healthy donors lost TCR diversity with age mainly through richness, cancer patients through richness and evenness.

The TCR originated in a human donor with a solid tumor. Sequencing was performed on blood.

In DNA, the CDR3 is TGTGCCAGTAGTATGGATAGATTTGGCTACACCTTC. The encoded protein is CASSMDRFGYTF. This chain connects TRBV19 to TRBJ1-2; D is unresolved. The CDR3 is 12 residues long. Trimming pared 3 bases from V and 7 bases from J, leaving 9 bases between. Germline V gene data show CDR1 as LNHDA and CDR2 as SQIVND (reference sequence).